The clone carrying this T cell receptor (beta chain) was counted a few times. The sample is drawn from a study of cytomegalovirus exposure and HLA in healthy donors. Primers for the PCR totalled 60 Vbeta and 13 Jbeta. Original processing notes: Later, an analysis found about 83 million unique TCR beta chains, and 8.5 million to 14 million of these were shared. Only in-frame clones appear in the TCRdb table, and some are missing; sequencing was by immunoSEQ multiplex PCR. The D gene and trimming were derived from the DNA, and the V and J assignments and clone size from that table. The data contain 95,000 to 150,000 clones, over 75% of them seen just once; the ten biggest clones take up 1.5%. Germline CDR1 and CDR2: SQVTM and ANQGSEA. This CDR3 region has 14 residues. The V and J ends lost 6 bases and 4 bases respectively, with 18 bases between them.

The sample taken for sequencing was PBMCs. V usage is TRBV29-1 and J usage is TRBJ1-2; D unresolved. This sequence was found in a woman aged 18-29 years in good health and CMV-seronegative. The CDR3: CSVNRGGWSYGYTF. In DNA form, the CDR3 reads TGCAGCGTAAATAGAGGAGGGTGGAGCTATGGCTACACCTTC.